The clone carrying this T cell receptor beta chain was observed a handful of times. Its specificity is unknown. The record originates from a study of T cells in Graves' hyperthyroidism and ophthalmopathy. The overall study: At initial diagnosis, before any treatment had begun, peripheral blood was obtained. Whole-study results and caveats: Most thyroid-expanded clonotypes above 0.001 were also found in blood.

What was amplified from RNA transcripts were TCR beta CDR3 regions. The TCR CDR3 first-round RT-PCR relied on the HTBI primer set. TCRdb processed the multiplex PCR reads anew with MiXCR; each CDR3 protein has one entry. The sample yields hundreds of thousands of distinct CDR3 sequences, 20% to 25% seen once. The CDR3 extends over 16 amino acids. The germline V gene encodes CDR1 LGHNA and CDR2 YNFKEQ. V was trimmed by 0 bases and J by 0 bases, leaving 11 bases between them. This TCR derives from a man aged 30 to 45 with Graves' ophthalmopathy. The source material was blood. This chain links TRBV4-2 with TRBJ1-2, with D perhaps matching TRBD1 (5 bases). The CDR3: CASSQDGDRANYGYTF. CDR3 DNA sequence: TGTGCCAGCAGCCAAGATGGGGACCGAGCTAACTATGGCTACACCTTC.